Shown below are 3 T cell receptor beta chains from a single sample sequenced in a study of cytomegalovirus exposure and HLA in healthy donors (TCRdb year 2017). Receptor amplification or capture employed the immunoSEQ multiplex PCR assay. The multiplex PCR relied on a mix of 60 forward primers for TCR Vbeta segments and 13 reverse primers for TCR Jbeta segments. TCRdb took this table from immuneACCESS and kept in-frame rearrangements with V and J called. Such tables lack part of the clones; where checked against another copy, unresolved V genes explain under half of the gap, and the rest is unexplained. Counted in this sample were 130,000 to 150,000 clones; about four fifths of them appeared once. Of the sample, about 2.2% is held by the ten largest clones. The source material was PBMCs. These receptors all come from a man under 40 in good health and CMV-seronegative.

The chain recombines TRBV5-1 with TRBJ1-2; 7 positions match TRBD1. The CDR3 spans 17 residues. J gave up 4 bases and V 4 bases, and 16 bases lay outside the gene matches. Per the germline V gene, CDR1 is SGHRS and CDR2 is YFSETQ. The CDR3: CASSAYTGSPGGYGYTF. The CDR3 region has the DNA TGCGCCAGCAGCGCCTACACCGGGTCCCCAGGGGGCTATGGCTACACCTTC.

The chain is built from TRBV28 and TRBJ2-7; D unresolved. Germline CDR1 reads MDHEN; CDR2 reads SYDVKM. The CDR3 is 12 amino acids. V was shortened by 7 bases and J by 1 base, with 8 bases between the two germline ends. The CDR3 coding sequence is TGTGCCAGCAACACCGGGTCCTACGAGCAGTACTTC. This encodes CASNTGSYEQYF.

This sequence joins TRBV4-1 and TRBJ2-7, with TRBD1 matching 9 bases. V shed 3 bases, J shed 3 bases, and the junction held 6 bases outside the gene matches. CDR1 and CDR2 from the germline V gene are MGHRA and YSYEKL. This CDR3 is built from 15 residues. CDR3 DNA sequence: TGCGCCAGCAGCCATCCGGGACAGGGAAACTACGAGCAGTACTTC. Residues: CASSHPGQGNYEQYF.